A selection of T cell receptor beta chains follows, all from one sample in a study of T cells in Graves' hyperthyroidism and ophthalmopathy. TCRdb itself ran the multiplex PCR reads through MiXCR, one entry per CDR3 protein. This table has about 520,000 distinct CDR3 sequences, about 20% appearing once. Input material: blood. Every receptor here comes from a man younger than 35 with Graves' hyperthyroidism. The CDR3 runs from the conserved cysteine through the conserved F or W. Each record gives: V gene, D gene, clone size, J gene, CDR3 DNA, CDR3 protein. A D gene is named only where the DNA matches it firmly. The size entry is marked missing in some rows and otherwise reads once, few, many or a size class.

TRBV28	-	few	TRBJ2-4	TGTGCCAGCAGTTCCCCCGGATTAAACATTCAGTACTTC	CASSSPGLNIQYF
TRBV19	TRBD1	many	TRBJ1-2	TGTGCCAGTAGTCGCGGGACAGGGACACATCTCTATGGCTACACCTTC	CASSRGTGTHLYGYTF
TRBV6-4	-	-	TRBJ2-2	TGTGCCAGCAGAGTAGGGACAACCGGGGAGCTGTTTTTT	CASRVGTTGELFF
TRBV28	-	many	TRBJ1-1	-	CASTTVAVNTEAFF
TRBV20-1	-	-	TRBJ2-7	TGCAGTGCTAGGTCTATCTCGGGACAAGCGTTCTACGAGCAGTACTTC	CSARSISGQAFYEQYF
TRBV27	-	many	TRBJ1-1	TGTGCCAGCAGTTCGCTTCTCTTGGGCACTGAAGCTTTCTTT	CASSSLLLGTEAFF
TRBV6-1	TRBD2	-	TRBJ2-7	TGTGCCAGCAGGGGAATTGGGACTAGCGGGAGGTCCTACGAGCAGTACTTC	CASRGIGTSGRSYEQYF
TRBV5-1	-	few	TRBJ2-7	TGCGCCAGCAGGCCGAGACACCAGGCCTACGAGCAGTACTTC	CASRPRHQAYEQYF
TRBV6-2/TRBV6-3	-	few	TRBJ1-2	TGTGCCAGCAGCAATTCCTTGACAGCGTCAGGGCATGGCTACACCTTC	CASSNSLTASGHGYTF
TRBV27	TRBD1	many	TRBJ1-1	TGTGCCAGCCGTAACAGGGGGGAAACTGAAGCTTTCTTT	CASRNRGETEAFF
TRBV15	-	-	TRBJ1-1	TGTGCCACCAGCAGAGATGGAGAAAGGGAGACTGAAGCTTTCTTT	CATSRDGERETEAFF
TRBV7-2	-	few	TRBJ2-7	TGTGCCAGCACCACACATCAGGTCAACGAGCAGTACTTC	CASTTHQVNEQYF